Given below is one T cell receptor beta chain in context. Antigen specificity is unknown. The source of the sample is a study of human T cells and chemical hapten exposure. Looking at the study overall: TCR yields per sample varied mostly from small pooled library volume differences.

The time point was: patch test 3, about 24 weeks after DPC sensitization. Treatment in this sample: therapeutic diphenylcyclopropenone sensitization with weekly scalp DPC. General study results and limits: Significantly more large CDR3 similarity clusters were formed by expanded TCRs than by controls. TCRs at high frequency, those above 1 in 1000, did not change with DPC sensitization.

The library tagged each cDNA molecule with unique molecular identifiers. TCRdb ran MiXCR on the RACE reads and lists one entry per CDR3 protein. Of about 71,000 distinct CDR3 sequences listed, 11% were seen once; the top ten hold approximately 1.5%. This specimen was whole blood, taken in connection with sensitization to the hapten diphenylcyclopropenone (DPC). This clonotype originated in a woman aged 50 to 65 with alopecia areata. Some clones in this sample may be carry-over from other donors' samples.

DNA for the CDR3: TGCAGTGCCCTAAGCGGGGGGGCGTCCAATGAGCAGTTCTTC. Its translation: CSALSGGASNEQFF. The rearrangement uses TRBV20-1 and TRBJ2-1; 10 bases agree with TRBD2. V lost 6 bases, J lost 6 bases, and 8 bases stayed unmatched. The length of the CDR3 is 14 residues. The germline V gene encodes CDR1 DFQATT and CDR2 SNEGSKA (reference sequence).